The clone carrying this T cell receptor beta chain has only one observation. The antigen remains undetermined. The sample belongs to a study of cytomegalovirus exposure and HLA in healthy donors. Study outcomes and limitations: More clonal expansion characterized HLA-associated TCR beta chains than equally common others in a later analysis. Later on, an analysis tied approximately 17,000 TCR beta sequences to HLA alleles at 0.05 false discovery rate.

The V end was cut by 5 bases, the J end by 1 base, with 11 bases between. Per germline, CDR1 SGHVS and CDR2 FNYEAQ. The CDR3 loop spans 15 amino acids. In the PCR, 60 Vbeta and 13 Jbeta primers were used. This table comes from immunoSEQ multiplex PCR, and its TCRdb copy is limited to in-frame clones, with some not included. In the table there are 200,000 or so clones, approximately 84% of which are singletons. This sequence originates from a boy under 18 in good health and CMV-seronegative. The J gene is TRBJ2-2, the V gene TRBV7-6; possibly TRBD2 for D (6 bases). Sequencing was done on a sample of PBMCs. This chain's CDR3 is CASSQGGVNTGELFF. The CDR3 coding sequence is TGTGCCAGCAGCCAAGGAGGGGTGAACACCGGGGAGCTGTTTTTT.